This T cell receptor (beta chain) derives from a study of T-cell memory formation after mild COVID-19. Study context: The two donors had largely donor-specific TCR clusters.

Comment on this clonotype: Antigen unknown.

The germline gives CDR1 SGHAT, CDR2 FQNNGV. V lost 0 bases to trimming and J lost 6 bases, with 8 bases between them. The CDR3 covers 13 residues. Whole-study findings and limits: CD4+ contracting clones were found mainly in CM and EM, and CD8+ ones in EMRA. Cross-reactive memory seemingly joined, as some responding clones were found in pre-infection memory. Later expanders leaned CD4+, whereas clones that contracted between day 15 and 85 were balanced CD4/CD8.

In TCRdb, the 5' RACE reads were re-called with MiXCR into one record per CDR3 protein. The profile shows 250,000 to 350,000 distinct CDR3 sequences, less than 20% of them singletons. The clonotype originates from a man between 18 and 29 years old who had mild COVID-19 (a few samples of this study predate the infection). Cell type and time point are not known. J is TRBJ1-1 and V is TRBV11-2; no clear D. Sample: PBMCs or a T cell subset sorted from them (not recorded which). The CDR3, as DNA: TGTGCCAGCAGCTTAGATCTAAGTGCTGAAGCTTTCTTT. This translates into CASSLDLSAEAFF.